This TCR beta chain was sequenced for a study of shared clonotypes between healthy human individuals. Background on the study: The donor pool was made up of a couple of women and a few men aged 18 to 49.

The CDR3 contains 20 residues. CDR1 and CDR2 from the germline V gene are SGHRS and YFSETQ. The V gene end was trimmed by 3 bases and the J gene end by 1 base; junction bases not matched to a gene: 11. Investigators spread the genomic DNA of each subset evenly over several immunoSEQ plates. Sequenced by immunoSEQ multiplex PCR; TCRdb stores in-frame clones only, minus some. The sample has roughly 810,000 clones, 90% to 97% seen once. The naive CD8 subset, CD45RO-negative cells positively selected for CCR7, excluded terminally differentiated effector memory CD45RA+ cells. About this clone itself: No antigen is known for it.

Study results and caveats: The authors sampled blood alone, and tissue repertoires likely differ. Compared with memory subsets, naive subsets generally had larger estimated richness.

The chain recombines TRBV5-1 with TRBJ2-3; 16 bases are shared with TRBD2. The sequence was collected from a man younger than 45 in good health. The sequencing sample was made of naive CD8+ T cells sorted from blood. CDR3 amino acids: CASSSPGTSGRAFGTDTQYF. CDR3 DNA: TGCGCCAGCAGCTCCCCCGGGACTAGCGGGAGGGCCTTTGGCACAGATACGCAGTATTTT.